This passage covers 18 T cell receptor beta chains from one sample sequenced in a study of blood T cell repertoires in COVID-19 (dated by TCRdb to the early 2020s). Library generation was performed with the immunoSEQ multiplex PCR assay. The table was pulled from immuneACCESS by TCRdb, which kept in-frame rearrangements only. Such tables lose some clones; where checked, under half of the loss comes from unresolved V genes, and the rest has no known cause. The sample data list roughly 130,000 clones, and roughly 85% of these were observed just once. The ten largest clonotypes hold under 4.5% of the sample. The specimen was peripheral blood. These receptor sequences come from a man in his fifties or sixties with acute or convalescent COVID-19.

The chain combines TRBV28 with TRBJ2-7; no reliable D call. CDR1 is MDHEN, CDR2 SYDVKM, per germline. This CDR3 is 14 amino acids long. Trimming cost V 0 bases and J 2 bases, with 8 bases left between them. The CDR3 loop reads CASSLWRIPYEQYF. CDR3 coding DNA: TGTGCCAGCAGTTTATGGCGGATACCCTACGAGCAGTACTTC.

CDR3 in amino acids: CASSYRVKGNQPQHF. CDR3 sequence (DNA): TGTGCCAGTAGCTACAGGGTGAAGGGCAATCAGCCCCAGCATTTT. The V call is TRBV19, the J call TRBJ1-5, with D perhaps TRBD1 (6 bases). The ends were cut back, 6 bases at V and 2 bases at J, with 14 bases in the middle. The CDR3 spans 15 residues. Per germline, CDR1 LNHDA and CDR2 SQIVND (reference sequence).

This chain joins TRBV14 and TRBJ2-6; D remains unclear. Trimming stripped 8 bases from V and 1 base from J, with 6 bases between. The CDR3 has 13 residues. The germline V gene encodes CDR1 SGHDN and CDR2 FVKESK. The DNA of the CDR3 is TGTGCCAGCCAGGAATCTGGGGCCAACGTCCTGACTTTC. Translated: CASQESGANVLTF.

This clone was detected a few times. The chain carries TRBV14 and TRBJ1-1; D is unresolved. V was shortened by 0 bases and J by 0 bases, with 8 bases between the two germline ends. The length of the CDR3 is 15 residues. Germline CDR1 is SGHDN and CDR2 is FVKESK. CDR3 amino acids: CASSQDIGVNTEAFF. The CDR3 DNA reads as TGTGCCAGCAGCCAAGATATCGGAGTGAACACTGAAGCTTTCTTT.

Details on this clone: Within the sample, other DNA sequences also encode this same CDR3. V gene TRBV29-1 combines with J gene TRBJ2-2; 7 bases are a match to TRBD2. The germline V gene has CDR1 SQVTM and CDR2 ANQGSEA. V gave up 2 bases and J gave up 5 bases; unmatched junction bases: 5. The CDR3 has 14 amino acids. CDR3 sequence (DNA): TGCAGCGTTGAACCGACTAGCCGGACCGGGGAGCTGTTTTTT. Protein sequence: CSVEPTSRTGELFF.

V and J are TRBV6-5 and TRBJ2-7; D is uncertain. The CDR3 is 15 residues long. CDR1 is MNHEY and CDR2 is SVGAGI in the germline V gene. Trimming took off 4 bases at V and 0 bases at J, with 13 bases between the two ends. Here the CDR3 DNA reads TGTGCCAGCAGTTTAGCTCCTTGGAGCTCCTACGAGCAGTACTTC. This translates into CASSLAPWSSYEQYF.

This sequence joins TRBV11-1 and TRBJ2-3; no firm D call. From germline, CDR1 is SGHAT and CDR2 FQDESV (reference sequence). V was clipped by 7 bases and J by 4 bases, with 12 bases between them. The CDR3 consists of 13 residues. The CDR3 coding sequence is TGTGCCAGCACCCCTCTCCCCCCAGATACGCAGTATTTT. Translation gives CASTPLPPDTQYF.

The genes are TRBV23-1 and TRBJ2-7, with D perhaps matching TRBD1 (6 bases). TRBV23-1 is placed among ORFs of uncertain function. The CDR3 covers 18 residues. The V end was cut by 2 bases, the J end by 0 bases, with 20 bases between. CDR3 region: CASSQIPKGTTSSYEQYF. CDR3 nucleotides: TGCGCCAGCAGTCAAATCCCTAAAGGGACAACGAGCTCCTACGAGCAGTACTTC.

J is TRBJ1-3 and V is TRBV25-1, with D maybe TRBD1 (5 bases). The V end was cut by 1 base, the J end by 2 bases, with 6 bases between. From germline, CDR1 is MGHDK and CDR2 SYGVNS. The CDR3 sequence is 14 residues long. CDR3 nucleotide sequence: TGTGCCAGCAGTGAATTAGGGGCTGGAAACACCATATATTTT. This gives the protein CASSELGAGNTIYF.

This chain uses TRBV7-2 with TRBJ1-1, with D possibly TRBD1 on 5 matching bases. V was pared by 4 bases and J by 7 bases, with 13 bases between. In germline, CDR1 is SGHTA, CDR2 FQGNSA. This CDR3 has 13 residues. CDR3 protein: CASSSQVLNEAFF. The CDR3 region has the DNA TGTGCCAGCAGCTCACAGGTCCTGAATGAAGCTTTCTTT.

This clone was counted a few times. V is TRBV5-5 and J is TRBJ1-5; no clear D. The CDR3 consists of 16 residues. CDR1 and CDR2 from the germline V gene are SGHKS and YYEKEE (reference sequence). V was shortened by 0 bases and J by 0 bases, with 10 bases between the two germline ends. The CDR3 reads CASSLVGGDSNQPQHF. The CDR3 DNA sequence: TGTGCCAGCAGCTTGGTTGGCGGGGATAGCAATCAGCCCCAGCATTTT.

The chain links TRBV5-1 to TRBJ2-7; the match to TRBD2 covers 8 bases. The germline gives CDR1 SGHRS, CDR2 YFSETQ. The trim removed 7 bases at V and 3 bases at J, leaving 12 bases unmatched. The CDR3 sequence is 15 residues long. CDR3 protein: CASRWAAGGFYEQYF. In nucleotides, the CDR3 is TGCGCCAGCCGTTGGGCGGCGGGAGGCTTCTACGAGCAGTACTTC.

The rearrangement uses TRBV28 and TRBJ1-2; 7 nucleotides line up with TRBD1. The CDR3 has 17 residues. The V and J ends lost 6 bases and 1 base, in that order; junction bases with no gene match: 14. In germline, CDR1 is MDHEN, CDR2 SYDVKM. The CDR3 bases are TGTGCCAGCAGCGAAACCGGGACAGTGCGAGTTAACTATGGCTACACCTTC. Its translation: CASSETGTVRVNYGYTF.

The chain uses TRBV5-1 and TRBJ2-5, with TRBD2 matching 15 bases. J gave up 2 bases and V 8 bases, and 4 bases lay outside the gene matches. Germline V gene lookup returns CDR1 SGHRS and CDR2 YFSETQ. CDR3 length: 15 residues. The CDR3 spells CASSGLAGGQETQYF. CDR3 bases: TGCGCCAGTTCCGGACTAGCGGGAGGGCAAGAGACCCAGTACTTC.

This clone was picked up one time. The V call is TRBV28, the J call TRBJ2-7, with D possibly being TRBD2 (5 bases). V dropped 4 bases and J dropped 2 bases, with 12 bases sitting between them. This CDR3 contains 14 residues. Per germline, CDR1 MDHEN and CDR2 SYDVKM. The CDR3 loop reads CASSYGLKPYEQYF. Written as DNA, the CDR3 is TGTGCCAGCAGTTACGGACTTAAACCCTACGAGCAGTACTTC.

This chain links TRBV28 with TRBJ1-1, with TRBD1 matching 8 bases. The CDR3 loop spans 13 amino acids. Germline V gives CDR1 MDHEN, CDR2 SYDVKM. Trimming removed 9 bases from V and 5 bases from J; junction bases left unmatched: 8. The chain's CDR3 is CASLQGGWTEAFF. CDR3 sequence (DNA): TGTGCCAGTCTACAGGGGGGTTGGACTGAAGCTTTCTTT.

The chain is built from TRBV13 and TRBJ1-1; no clear D gene. Looked up from germline, CDR1 is PRHDT and CDR2 is FYEKMQ (reference sequence). There are 12 residues in the CDR3. Trimming pared 6 bases from V and 2 bases from J, leaving 7 bases between. The CDR3 spells CASSPVNTEAFF. CDR3 coding DNA: TGTGCCAGCAGTCCAGTCAACACTGAAGCTTTCTTT.

The genes are TRBV30 and TRBJ2-2, with D perhaps matching TRBD1 (5 bases). The V gene's germline CDR1 is GTSNPN and CDR2 SVGIG (reference sequence). This CDR3 has 14 amino acids. The ends were cut back, 0 bases at V and 5 bases at J, with 10 bases in the middle. The chain's CDR3 is CAWSVTQGTGELFF. CDR3 sequence (DNA): TGTGCCTGGAGTGTAACCCAGGGAACCGGGGAGCTGTTTTTT.